One and the same sample provided the 15 T cell receptor beta chains below, sequenced in a study of blood T cell repertoires in COVID-19 (dated by TCRdb to the early 2020s). Preparation of the library involved the immunoSEQ multiplex PCR assay. TCRdb's version of the immuneACCESS table is confined to in-frame rearrangements and falls short of the full clone set. An unresolved V gene accounts for under half of the shortfall where checked; the remainder is of unknown origin. The sample table lists about 670,000 clones, around 90% of them with a count of one. 0.2% to 0.3% of the sample goes to the ten largest clones. Sequencing input: peripheral blood. The receptors come from a woman younger than 35 with acute or convalescent COVID-19.

In DNA, the CDR3 is TGTGCCAGCAGTGGGGGACAGGGGTGGGGTCAGCCCCAGCATTTT. It is translated as CASSGGQGWGQPQHF. The chain joins TRBV25-1 to TRBJ1-5, with 10 nucleotides matching TRBD1. The CDR3 is 15 amino acids. V lost 4 bases, J lost 6 bases, and 6 bases stayed unmatched. In germline, CDR1 is MGHDK, CDR2 SYGVNS.

The rearrangement joins TRBV5-1 to TRBJ1-3; D not certain. The length of the CDR3 is 15 residues. Trimming shortened V by 3 bases and J by 0 bases, and 10 bases separated the two germline ends. Germline CDR1 and CDR2: SGHRS and YFSETQ. CDR3 DNA sequence: TGCGCCAGCAGCTCGTCGATCGGCTCTGGAAACACCATATATTTT. It codes for CASSSSIGSGNTIYF.

The genes are TRBV7-2 and TRBJ2-7, with D unclear. V was trimmed by 5 bases and J by 0 bases, leaving 11 bases between them. Germline CDR1 and CDR2: SGHTA and FQGNSA. This CDR3 is built from 14 residues. CDR3 sequence (DNA): TGTGCCAGCAGCCAAAGGAGTGTCTCCTACGAGCAGTACTTC. Its translation: CASSQRSVSYEQYF. The full variable domain, with the rest looked up from reference TRBV7-2 and TRBJ2-7, is GAGVSQSPSNKVTEKGKDVELRCDPISGHTALYWYRQSLGQGLEFLIYFQGNSAPDKSGLPSDRFSAERTGGSVSTLTIQRTQQEDSAVYLCASSQRSVSYEQYFGPGTRLTVT.

The rearrangement links TRBV9 to TRBJ1-4; D gene ambiguous. Germline values: CDR1 SGDLS, CDR2 YYNGEE. This CDR3 spans 15 amino acids. Trimming cost V 0 bases and J 0 bases, with 6 bases left between them. As DNA, the CDR3 is TGTGCCAGCAGCGTAGGTATAACAACTAATGAAAAACTGTTTTTT. This sequence encodes CASSVGITTNEKLFF.

The chain is built from TRBV12-3 or TRBV12-4 and TRBJ2-7; D may be TRBD1 (6 bases). This CDR3 is built from 12 residues. Trimming cost V 6 bases and J 6 bases, with 12 bases left between them. DNA of the CDR3: TGTGCCAGCAGAGACCAGGGGAGCGAGCAGTACTTC. Its protein product is CASRDQGSEQYF.

V gene TRBV6-2 or TRBV6-3 combines with J gene TRBJ1-4; no definite D call. The germline V gene has CDR1 MNHEY and CDR2 SVGEGT. V was shortened by 5 bases and J by 4 bases, with 14 bases between the two germline ends. The CDR3 runs 15 residues. The DNA for the CDR3 is TGTGCCAGCAGTCGAAAAGTACCGGGTAATGAAAAACTGTTTTTT. This sequence encodes CASSRKVPGNEKLFF.

This chain connects TRBV6-1 to TRBJ2-7, with TRBD1 identical over 12 bases. CDR3 length: 15 amino acids. Germline V gives CDR1 MNHNS, CDR2 SASEGT. V gave up 0 bases and J gave up 7 bases; unmatched junction bases: 4. CDR3 loop: CASSEAGQGAREQYF. Written as DNA, the CDR3 is TGTGCCAGCAGTGAAGCGGGACAGGGGGCGAGAGAGCAGTACTTC.

This clone was detected once. The V and J genes are TRBV2 and TRBJ1-1, with D unresolved. The V gene lost 5 bases and the J gene lost 5 bases, with 15 bases spanning the gap. CDR1 and CDR2 from the germline V gene are SNHLY and FYNNEI. This CDR3 is 14 amino acids long. Here the CDR3 DNA reads TGTGCCAGCAGTCGGATTCGGTTGCGGACTGAAGCTTTCTTT. Translation gives CASSRIRLRTEAFF.

The chain couples TRBV28 to TRBJ1-5, with a tentative D call TRBD1 (6 bases). The V and J ends lost 1 base and 7 bases respectively, with 14 bases between them. Germline V gene data show CDR1 as MDHEN and CDR2 as SYDVKM. The CDR3 contains 15 residues. CDR3 loop: CASSLLGDRFQPQHF. The CDR3 coding sequence is TGTGCCAGCAGTTTATTGGGCGACAGGTTCCAGCCCCAGCATTTT.

The chain employs TRBV19 and TRBJ1-3, with TRBD1 identical over 8 bases. The length of the CDR3 is 15 residues. The V and J ends lost 6 bases and 4 bases, in that order; junction bases with no gene match: 8. CDR1 and CDR2 from the germline V gene are LNHDA and SQIVND (reference sequence). The CDR3 coding sequence is TGTGCCAGTAGAAATCGGGACAGGCAAGGAAACACCATATATTTT. Translated: CASRNRDRQGNTIYF.

The chain employs TRBV6-5 and TRBJ1-2, with 11 bases fitting TRBD1. This CDR3 is built from 15 residues. Trimming removed 6 bases from V and 5 bases from J; junction bases left unmatched: 8. CDR1 is MNHEY and CDR2 is SVGAGI in the germline V gene. The CDR3 DNA reads TGTGCCAGCAGCCTTGGACAGGGGGCATGGTATGGCTACACCTTC. Its protein is CASSLGQGAWYGYTF.

This clone showed up just once. J is TRBJ2-5 and V is TRBV20-1; the match to TRBD2 covers 11 bases. The germline gives CDR1 DFQATT, CDR2 SNEGSKA (reference sequence). Germline trimming cut 3 bases from V and 4 bases from J; bases unmatched to any gene: 7. There are 15 residues in the CDR3. CDR3 in amino acids: CSASISGGAGETQYF. CDR3 nucleotides: TGCAGTGCTAGTATTAGCGGGGGGGCGGGAGAGACCCAGTACTTC.

The chain has TRBV5-1 and TRBJ2-7; TRBD1 aligns across 7 bases. CDR3 size: 14 residues. After removal of 3 bases from V and 0 bases from J, the junction contained 3 bases not matched to a gene. Germline V CDR1 and CDR2: SGHRS, YFSETQ. In DNA, the CDR3 is TGCGCCAGCAGCTACCGGGACAGCTCCTACGAGCAGTACTTC. Amino acid sequence: CASSYRDSSYEQYF.

The chain employs TRBV7-9 and TRBJ2-3, with 13 nucleotides matching TRBD2. V gave up 1 base and J gave up 0 bases; unmatched junction bases: 7. Germline values: CDR1 SEHNR, CDR2 FQNEAQ (reference sequence). The CDR3 has 19 amino acids. This CDR3 is CASSLGLAGGQTSTDTQYF. In nucleotides, the CDR3 is TGTGCCAGCAGCTTAGGACTAGCGGGGGGACAAACTAGCACAGATACGCAGTATTTT.

The chain combines TRBV20-1 with TRBJ1-2, with TRBD1 as a possible D gene (6 bases). This CDR3 contains 11 residues. Germline V gene lookup returns CDR1 DFQATT and CDR2 SNEGSKA (reference sequence). Between the trimmed V and J ends, which lost 5 bases and 6 bases, there was a span of 10 bases. CDR3 in DNA: TGCAGTGCTGGATCAGGGGATGGCTACACCTTC. Protein product: CSAGSGDGYTF.